The present T cell receptor beta chain was sequenced within a study of shared clonotypes between healthy human individuals. Study summary: There were three CD4 naive, three CD4 memory, two CD8 naive and one CD8 memory plates per donor.

Among the donors, all were Caucasian adults who lived in Nashville, Tennessee. Only in-frame clones appear in the TCRdb table, and some are missing; sequencing was by immunoSEQ multiplex PCR. The data show 2 million to 2.5 million clones, around 95% seen once. The CDR3 has 12 amino acids. V was pared by 4 bases and J by 7 bases, with 7 bases between. Germline V gene data show CDR1 as ENHRY and CDR2 as SYGVKD. This clone has a single count. The chain is built from TRBV10-3 and TRBJ1-4; a weak D match, TRBD1 (5 bases). This receptor was taken from a man aged 18 to 29 in good health. What was sequenced was naive CD4+ T cells sorted from blood. Subset denoted: CD45RA+ positively selected. CDR3 sequence: CAISGGSEKLFF. In nucleotides, the CDR3 is TGTGCCATCAGTGGGGGGAGTGAAAAACTGTTTTTT.